The 24 T cell receptor beta chains below were found in one sample sequenced in a study of beta chain features in type 1 diabetes. Of the isolated RNA, all was reverse transcribed, and so the sequenced material was expressed TCRB transcripts. Some clones are missing from TCRdb's copy, which holds only in-frame ones; the method was immunoSEQ multiplex PCR. The sample yields over 200,000 clones, roughly a tenth seen once. The antigens of these receptors remain unknown. Study outcomes and limitations: Type 1 diabetes patients had moderately but significantly shorter TCRB CDR3s in all four CD4+ subsets.

Material for sequencing was naive CD4+ T cells from blood. The source is a man aged 30 to 39 with type 1 diabetes.

The CDR3 loop is CASGSDTGNTIYF. The CDR3 bases are TGTGCTAGTGGATCCGACACGGGAAACACCATATATTTT. The chain has TRBV12-5 and TRBJ1-3; D is unclear. This CDR3 is 13 amino acids long. V was pared by 6 bases and J by 4 bases, with 10 bases between. Germline V CDR1 and CDR2: LGHNT, FRNRAP.

The chain carries TRBV18 and TRBJ1-5; 9 bases are shared with TRBD1. V was clipped by 5 bases and J by 6 bases; unmatched bases: 8. The CDR3 sequence is 15 residues long. Per germline, CDR1 KGHSH and CDR2 LQKENI. CDR3 DNA: TGTGCCAGCTCAGGGGACAGGGACCTTAGTCAGCCCCAGCATTTT. This translates into CASSGDRDLSQPQHF.

This clone has only a few counts. The J gene is TRBJ1-1, the V gene TRBV5-6; D unresolved. V lost 4 bases to trimming and J lost 1 base, with 8 bases between them. Per the germline V gene, CDR1 is SGHDT and CDR2 is YYEEEE. This CDR3 comprises 13 residues. For the CDR3, the DNA is TGTGCCAGCAGCCCTCGACAGAACACTGAAGCTTTCTTT. Its translation is CASSPRQNTEAFF.

This clone was picked up a small number of times. The CDR3: CASSLRTSGGFQETQYF. Written as DNA, the CDR3 is TGTGCCAGCAGCTTACGGACTAGCGGGGGATTCCAAGAGACCCAGTACTTC. This chain connects TRBV5-4 to TRBJ2-5, with 13 bases matching TRBD2. The germline gives CDR1 SGHNT, CDR2 YYREEE (reference sequence). CDR3 length: 17 amino acids. With 2 bases clipped from V and 1 base from J, the junction kept 5 bases outside the gene matches.

This chain uses TRBV14 with TRBJ2-5; 7 bases match TRBD1. Germline V gene sequence: CDR1 SGHDN, CDR2 FVKESK. The trim removed 4 bases at V and 5 bases at J, leaving 7 bases unmatched. The CDR3 is 14 residues long. This chain's CDR3 is CASSREGGWETQYF. The DNA for the CDR3 is TGTGCCAGCAGCCGTGAAGGGGGCTGGGAGACCCAGTACTTC.

The J gene is TRBJ2-1, the V gene TRBV15, with no clear D. The length of the CDR3 is 12 residues. The germline V and J ends were trimmed by 3 bases and 4 bases, with 4 bases remaining between them. Per the germline V gene, CDR1 is LNHNV and CDR2 is YYDKDF (reference sequence). The CDR3 region has the DNA TGTGCCACCAGCAGCGGTTACAATGAGCAGTTCTTC. Translation gives CATSSGYNEQFF.

V usage is TRBV30 and J usage is TRBJ2-3, with 13 bases aligning to TRBD2. The CDR3 covers 14 residues. Germline V gene sequence: CDR1 GTSNPN, CDR2 SVGIG (reference sequence). V was clipped by 5 bases and J by 4 bases; unmatched bases: 3. CDR3 residues: CAWGLAGAPDTQYF. CDR3 nucleotide sequence: TGTGCCTGGGGACTAGCGGGGGCTCCAGATACGCAGTATTTT.

The chain carries TRBV7-2 and TRBJ1-2; 10 bases align to TRBD1. This CDR3 contains 15 residues. Trimming removed 0 bases from V and 7 bases from J; junction bases left unmatched: 5. The germline gives CDR1 SGHTA, CDR2 FQGNSA. The DNA for the CDR3 is TGTGCCAGCAGCTTAGCCGGGACAGGGGCCGGTGGCTACACCTTC. Translation gives CASSLAGTGAGGYTF.

This chain uses TRBV6-1 with TRBJ1-2; D unresolved. Germline V gene data show CDR1 as MNHNS and CDR2 as SASEGT. The CDR3 runs to 13 residues. Between the trimmed V and J ends, which lost 2 bases and 4 bases, there was a span of 8 bases. This chain's CDR3 is CASSESPVYGYTF. The DNA of the CDR3 is TGTGCCAGCAGTGAAAGCCCCGTCTATGGCTACACCTTC.

This clone has a handful of counts. The rearrangement joins TRBV15 to TRBJ2-5; D might be TRBD2 (6 bases). Germline assignment: CDR1 LNHNV and CDR2 YYDKDF (reference sequence). The ends were cut back, 4 bases at V and 10 bases at J, with 19 bases in the middle. The CDR3 has 14 amino acids. CDR3: CATSNEEPGVGQYF. The CDR3 coding sequence is TGTGCCACCAGCAACGAAGAGCCGGGGGTCGGCCAGTACTTC.

The genes are TRBV4-1 and TRBJ1-5; 9 bases fit TRBD1. This CDR3 contains 14 residues. Germline V gene sequence: CDR1 MGHRA, CDR2 YSYEKL. After removal of 4 bases from V and 6 bases from J, the junction contained 4 bases not matched to a gene. The CDR3 region has the DNA TGCGCCAGCAGCCTTGACAGGGGGAGTCAGCCCCAGCATTTT. It yields the protein CASSLDRGSQPQHF.

The table lists this clone with a few counts. This chain joins TRBV7-2 and TRBJ1-1; D gene unclear. The germline gives CDR1 SGHTA, CDR2 FQGNSA. The CDR3 is 13 amino acids. Trimming took off 5 bases at V and 7 bases at J, with 14 bases between the two ends. In nucleotides, the CDR3 is TGTGCCAGCAGCCGGAGCCCGAAAGATGAAGCTTTCTTT. Translating gives CASSRSPKDEAFF.

The J gene is TRBJ2-5, the V gene TRBV18, with TRBD1 as a possible D gene (6 bases). The CDR3 totals 13 residues. Germline V gene sequence: CDR1 KGHSH, CDR2 LQKENI. V was shortened by 6 bases and J by 2 bases, with 10 bases between the two germline ends. The CDR3 bases are TGTGCCAGCTCGCGGACAGTACAAGAGACCCAGTACTTC. Translating gives CASSRTVQETQYF. The full variable domain, completed using reference TRBV18 and TRBJ2-5, is NAGVMQNPRHLVRRRGQEARLRCSPMKGHSHVYWYRQLPEEGLKFMVYLQKENIIDESGMPKERFSAEFPKEGPSILRIQQVVRGDSAAYFCASSRTVQETQYFGPGTRLLVL.

This sequence joins TRBV5-6 and TRBJ2-3; TRBD1 matches at 9 bases. This CDR3 is 12 amino acids long. Germline V gene data show CDR1 as SGHDT and CDR2 as YYEEEE. The V and J ends lost 4 bases and 9 bases, in that order; junction bases with no gene match: 3. Here the CDR3 reads CASSRTGATQYF. In DNA form, the CDR3 reads TGTGCCAGCAGCCGGACAGGGGCGACGCAGTATTTT.

The chain links TRBV9 to TRBJ1-1, with unresolved D. Per the germline V gene, CDR1 is SGDLS and CDR2 is YYNGEE. V shed 2 bases and J shed 2 bases, with 16 bases lying between them. This CDR3 is built from 16 residues. For the CDR3, the DNA is TGTGCCAGCAGCGTCCATCCCGGACGGGGAAACACTGAAGCTTTCTTT. It yields the protein CASSVHPGRGNTEAFF.

This clone showed up just a few times. This chain joins TRBV6-5 and TRBJ2-4; weak D call: TRBD1 (6 bases). The CDR3 length is 12 residues. Germline V gene data show CDR1 as MNHEY and CDR2 as SVGAGI. Trimming shortened V by 5 bases and J by 9 bases, and 11 bases separated the two germline ends. DNA for the CDR3: TGTGCCAGCAGTCCCACAGGGCTCATTCAGTACTTC. It translates to CASSPTGLIQYF.

This clone appeared a single time. V usage is TRBV27 and J usage is TRBJ1-5; maybe TRBD1 (5 bases). V lost 2 bases, J lost 0 bases, and 14 bases lay in between. This CDR3 spans 17 amino acids. In germline, CDR1 is MNHEY, CDR2 SMNVEV (reference sequence). The CDR3, as DNA: TGTGCCAGCAGTTTAAGCTACAGGTCAGATAGCAATCAGCCCCAGCATTTT. It encodes CASSLSYRSDSNQPQHF.

The V call is TRBV18, the J call TRBJ2-3; 7 nucleotides line up with TRBD2. V shed 3 bases and J 0 bases; nucleotides not matched to a gene: 3. This CDR3 contains 15 residues. From germline, CDR1 is KGHSH and CDR2 LQKENI. The CDR3 DNA reads as TGTGCCAGCTCACCCGTAGCGGGTAGCACAGATACGCAGTATTTT. It codes for CASSPVAGSTDTQYF.

Only a few counts were recorded for this clone. The genes are TRBV5-4 and TRBJ2-3, with 8 bases identical to TRBD1. The CDR3 consists of 16 residues. Trimming took 2 bases from V and 0 from J; bases not matched to a gene: 5. Germline CDR1 SGHNT, CDR2 YYREEE (reference sequence). CDR3 residues: CASSFPQGGSTDTQYF. CDR3 nucleotides: TGTGCCAGCAGCTTCCCACAGGGGGGTAGCACAGATACGCAGTATTTT.

This rearrangement joins TRBV7-9 to TRBJ2-4; TRBD1 agrees at 7 bases. Germline-derived CDR1 and CDR2 are SEHNR and FQNEAQ (reference sequence). J gave up 2 bases and V 7 bases, and 11 bases lay outside the gene matches. This CDR3 comprises 16 residues. CDR3 loop: CASTAVEGASKNIQYF. The CDR3 coding sequence is TGTGCCAGCACAGCCGTCGAGGGGGCATCCAAAAACATTCAGTACTTC.

This clone was recorded a few times. The chain combines TRBV6-5 with TRBJ2-3; TRBD2 agrees at 7 bases. Trimming at V came to 0 bases and at J to 8 bases, leaving 2 bases not matched to a gene. Per germline, CDR1 MNHEY and CDR2 SVGAGI. The CDR3 is 13 amino acids. The DNA for the CDR3 is TGTGCCAGCAGTTACTCGAAGCGGGGTACGCAGTATTTT. Its translation: CASSYSKRGTQYF.

This clone has only a few counts. The chain joins TRBV18 to TRBJ2-3; 8 bases align to TRBD1. The J segment lost 0 bases and the V segment lost 3 bases, leaving 2 bases of the junction unmatched. Germline CDR1 reads KGHSH; CDR2 reads LQKENI. This CDR3 region has 15 residues. Here the CDR3 reads CASSPRGRSTDTQYF. The CDR3, as DNA: TGTGCCAGCTCACCCAGGGGGCGCAGCACAGATACGCAGTATTTT. The complete variable domain, with remaining parts taken from reference TRBV18 and TRBJ2-3, reads NAGVMQNPRHLVRRRGQEARLRCSPMKGHSHVYWYRQLPEEGLKFMVYLQKENIIDESGMPKERFSAEFPKEGPSILRIQQVVRGDSAAYFCASSPRGRSTDTQYFGPGTRLTVL.

This clone came up a few times. The chain carries TRBV11-2 and TRBJ2-3, with 7 bases matching TRBD1. In germline, CDR1 is SGHAT, CDR2 FQNNGV. With V trimmed by 2 bases and J by 3 bases, 8 bases remained unmatched. This CDR3 has 16 amino acids. For the CDR3, the DNA is TGTGCCAGCAGCTTATCCTGGACAGGCAAGACAGATACGCAGTATTTT. Translation gives CASSLSWTGKTDTQYF. Together with reference TRBV11-2 and TRBJ2-3, the CDR3 gives the full variable domain: EAGVAQSPRYKIIEKRQSVAFWCNPISGHATLYWYQQILGQGPKLLIQFQNNGVVDDSQLPKDRFSAERLKGVDSTLKIQPAKLEDSAVYLCASSLSWTGKTDTQYFGPGTRLTVL.

There are a few counts of this clone. The V call is TRBV6-6, the J call TRBJ2-1; possibly TRBD1 for D (5 bases). The CDR3 consists of 15 residues. Deletions cut 0 bases from V and 0 bases from J, with 6 bases between. The germline V gene encodes CDR1 MNHNY and CDR2 SVGAGI (reference sequence). The CDR3 loop reads CASSYSGVSYNEQFF. The CDR3 bases are TGTGCCAGCAGTTACTCAGGGGTCTCCTACAATGAGCAGTTCTTC.